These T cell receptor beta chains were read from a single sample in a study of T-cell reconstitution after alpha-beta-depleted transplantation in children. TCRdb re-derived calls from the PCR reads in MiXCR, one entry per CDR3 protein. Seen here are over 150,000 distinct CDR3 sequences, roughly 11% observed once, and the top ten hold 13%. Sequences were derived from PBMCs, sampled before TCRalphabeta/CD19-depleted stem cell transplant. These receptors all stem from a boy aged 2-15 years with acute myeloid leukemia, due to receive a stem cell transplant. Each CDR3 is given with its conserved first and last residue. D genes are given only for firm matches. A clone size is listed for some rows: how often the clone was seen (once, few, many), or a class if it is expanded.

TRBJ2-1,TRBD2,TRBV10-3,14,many,CAIRAGTSANEQFF,TGTGCCATCAGAGCCGGGACTAGCGCGAATGAGCAGTTCTTC
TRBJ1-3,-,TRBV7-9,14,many,CASSFWQDGNTIYF,TGTGCCAGCAGCTTCTGGCAGGACGGAAACACCATATATTTT
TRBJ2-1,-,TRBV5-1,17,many,CASSLEPGIARLNEQFF,TGCGCCAGCAGCTTGGAGCCCGGGATCGCTAGACTCAATGAGCAGTTCTTC
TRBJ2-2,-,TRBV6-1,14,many,CASSEGGESGELFF,TGTGCCAGCAGTGAAGGAGGGGAATCCGGGGAGCTGTTTTTT
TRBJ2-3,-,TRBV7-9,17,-,CASTSIDRSPSTDTQYF,TGTGCCAGCACCTCGATCGACAGATCCCCTAGCACAGATACGCAGTATTTT
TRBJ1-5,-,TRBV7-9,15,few,CASSKMDGPNQPQHF,TGTGCCAGCAGCAAAATGGACGGTCCCAATCAGCCCCAGCATTTT
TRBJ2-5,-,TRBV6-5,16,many,CASSYAGFTRSETQYF,TGTGCCAGCAGTTACGCAGGGTTTACCAGGAGCGAGACCCAGTACTTC
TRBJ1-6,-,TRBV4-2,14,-,CASSPRRPGGALHF,TGTGCCAGCAGCCCCCGGCGCCCCGGGGGAGCCCTCCACTTT
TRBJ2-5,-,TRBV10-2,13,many,CASSESGPPSQYF,TGCGCCAGCAGTGAGTCTGGTCCCCCCTCCCAGTACTTC
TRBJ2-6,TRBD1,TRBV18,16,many,CASSPQGQAGANVLTF,TGTGCCAGCTCACCACAGGGACAGGCTGGGGCCAACGTCCTGACTTTC
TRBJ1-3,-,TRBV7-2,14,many,CASSLGHSGNTIYF,TGTGCCAGCAGCTTGGGACACTCTGGAAACACCATATATTTT
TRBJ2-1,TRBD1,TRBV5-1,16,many,CASSLSRDRAYNEQFF,TGCGCCAGCAGCTTGTCCCGGGACAGGGCTTACAATGAGCAGTTCTTC
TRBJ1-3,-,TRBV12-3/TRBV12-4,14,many,CASSFQGTGNTIYF,TGTGCCAGCAGTTTTCAGGGGACTGGAAACACCATATATTTT
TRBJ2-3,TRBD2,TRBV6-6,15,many,CASTNLGGYPDTQYF,TGTGCCAGCACCAACTTGGGGGGGTACCCAGATACGCAGTATTTT
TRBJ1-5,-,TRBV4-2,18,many,CASSQAMEGTFSNQPQHF,TGTGCCAGCAGCCAAGCAATGGAGGGGACTTTTAGCAATCAGCCCCAGCATTTT
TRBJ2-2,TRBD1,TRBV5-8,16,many,CASSSRGQGRTGELFF,TGTGCCAGCAGCTCCCGGGGACAGGGCAGGACCGGGGAGCTGTTTTTT